This TCR beta chain was observed in a study of blood T cell repertoires in COVID-19. Using immunoSEQ multiplex PCR, the repertoire was profiled, and TCRdb retains in-frame clones only, with some absent. Among roughly 300,000 clones listed, 89% were seen once. This CDR3 has 15 amino acids. The germline V gene has CDR1 KGHSH and CDR2 LQKENI. Trimming pared 6 bases from V and 5 bases from J, leaving 16 bases between. This clone was counted a few times. The rearrangement joins TRBV18 to TRBJ2-2, with a weak D call TRBD2 (6 bases). The sequencing input was peripheral blood. The clonotype was recovered from a man between 18 and 35 years old who had recovered from COVID-19. CDR3 loop: CASSRAGSGTGELFF. DNA for the CDR3: TGTGCCAGCTCCCGGGCGGGGTCCGGGACCGGGGAGCTGTTTTTT.